This entry lists 27 T cell receptor beta chains sequenced from one sample in a study of control samples from healthy donors and cancer patients. Here immunoSEQ multiplex PCR was the method, and the copy in TCRdb shows in-frame clones only, minus some. In the table there are under 65,000 clones, around 87% of which are singletons. Sequenced input: PBMCs. These receptors were taken from a woman aged 60-70 years with lung cancer.

The chain combines TRBV28 with TRBJ2-1, with D perhaps TRBD2 (6 bases). The germline CDR1 and CDR2 sequences are MDHEN and SYDVKM. The ends were cut back, 5 bases at V and 9 bases at J, with 11 bases in the middle. The CDR3 has 12 amino acids. CDR3 DNA: TGTGCCAGCAGTCTGGGGCGGGGTGAGCAGTTCTTC. Its protein is CASSLGRGEQFF.

V gene TRBV28 combines with J gene TRBJ1-6; 11 bases agree with TRBD1. Trimming removed 5 bases from V and 10 bases from J; junction bases left unmatched: 13. The germline CDR1 and CDR2 sequences are MDHEN and SYDVKM. CDR3 size: 17 residues. CDR3 bases: TGTGCCAGCAGTCCTAACCCCACCGGGACAGGGGGGTCACCCCTCCACTTT. Residues: CASSPNPTGTGGSPLHF.

V is TRBV5-1 and J is TRBJ1-6; the match to TRBD1 covers 9 bases. The CDR3 loop spans 15 amino acids. V gave up 5 bases and J gave up 5 bases; unmatched junction bases: 5. Germline CDR1 SGHRS, CDR2 YFSETQ. This CDR3 reads CASSAGTGNNSPLHF. The CDR3 DNA is TGCGCCAGCAGTGCCGGGACAGGGAATAATTCACCCCTCCACTTT. Full variable domain (remainder filled in from reference TRBV5-1 and TRBJ1-6): KAGVTQTPRYLIKTRGQQVTLSCSPISGHRSVSWYQQTPGQGLQFLFEYFSETQRNKGNFPGRFSGRQFSNSRSEMNVSTLELGDSALYLCASSAGTGNNSPLHFGNGTRLTVT.

A remark on this clone: Other DNA sequences within the sample encode an identical CDR3. CDR3 bases: TGTGCCAGCTCACCAGGCTCGGTCTCCTACGAGCAGTACTTC. Translated: CASSPGSVSYEQYF. The rearrangement uses TRBV18 and TRBJ2-7; the D is unclear. The germline V and J ends were trimmed by 2 bases and 0 bases, with 8 bases remaining between them. Germline-derived CDR1 and CDR2 are KGHSH and LQKENI. The CDR3 is 14 amino acids.

The V and J genes are TRBV7-3 and TRBJ2-1; D perhaps matches TRBD1 (5 bases). Germline CDR1 is SGHTA and CDR2 is FQGTGA. Trimming stripped 5 bases from V and 10 bases from J, with 15 bases between. CDR3 length equals 13 residues. CDR3 DNA sequence: TGTGCCAGCAGCCCATCGGCACAGGCGGAGCAGTTCTTC. Translation: CASSPSAQAEQFF.

This chain links TRBV5-6 with TRBJ2-7; unclear D gene. Germline lookup yields CDR1 SGHDT and CDR2 YYEEEE. CDR3 length: 13 amino acids. V lost 4 bases and J lost 6, with 14 bases in between. The chain's CDR3 is CASSPLTRSEQYF. CDR3 nucleotides: TGTGCCAGCAGCCCCCTGACAAGGTCCGAGCAGTACTTC.

CDR3 residues: CASSELRTSGSATQYF. In DNA, the CDR3 is TGCGCCAGCAGTGAGCTTCGGACTAGCGGGAGTGCGACCCAGTACTTC. J is TRBJ2-5 and V is TRBV10-1; 13 bases agree with TRBD2. Per the germline V gene, CDR1 is WNHNN and CDR2 is SYGVQD (reference sequence). The V gene end was trimmed by 2 bases and the J gene end by 7 bases; junction bases not matched to a gene: 7. This CDR3 has 16 amino acids.

The V gene is TRBV5-1, the J gene TRBJ2-2; D possibly corresponds to TRBD2 (7 bases). Germline V gene sequence: CDR1 SGHRS, CDR2 YFSETQ. The CDR3 has 16 amino acids. Trimming removed 7 bases at V and 4 bases at J, with 20 bases between. Here the CDR3 reads CASRPWGGRVTGELFF. The CDR3 nucleotides are TGCGCCAGCCGCCCCTGGGGGGGGCGAGTCACCGGGGAGCTGTTTTTT. Complete variable domain (other parts from reference TRBV5-1 and TRBJ2-2): KAGVTQTPRYLIKTRGQQVTLSCSPISGHRSVSWYQQTPGQGLQFLFEYFSETQRNKGNFPGRFSGRQFSNSRSEMNVSTLELGDSALYLCASRPWGGRVTGELFFGEGSRLTVL.

The rearrangement joins TRBV2 to TRBJ2-1; 8 nucleotides agree with TRBD2. CDR3 size: 16 residues. CDR1 is SNHLY and CDR2 is FYNNEI in the germline V gene. V shed 6 bases and J 4 bases; nucleotides not matched to a gene: 11. For the CDR3, the DNA is TGTGCCAGCAGGCCTAGCGGGCAACCCGCTTACAATGAGCAGTTCTTC. It codes for CASRPSGQPAYNEQFF.

The chain carries TRBV5-1 and TRBJ2-1, with TRBD2 identical over 7 bases. Germline values: CDR1 SGHRS, CDR2 YFSETQ. The CDR3 is 15 residues long. V shed 7 bases, J shed 1 base, and the junction held 8 bases outside the gene matches. CDR3 sequence (DNA): TGCGCCAGCCGGCGGGGAGGGACGTCCTACAATGAGCAGTTCTTC. Translating gives CASRRGGTSYNEQFF. The full variable domain, in which reference TRBV5-1 and TRBJ2-1 provide the parts outside the CDR3, is KAGVTQTPRYLIKTRGQQVTLSCSPISGHRSVSWYQQTPGQGLQFLFEYFSETQRNKGNFPGRFSGRQFSNSRSEMNVSTLELGDSALYLCASRRGGTSYNEQFFGPGTRLTVL.

The rearrangement joins TRBV19 to TRBJ1-1; D is uncertain. This CDR3 has 13 residues. V lost 3 bases and J lost 4, with 9 bases in between. Germline loops: CDR1 LNHDA, CDR2 SQIVND (reference sequence). The CDR3 is CASSMPFATEAFF. CDR3 DNA: TGTGCCAGTAGTATGCCCTTCGCCACTGAAGCTTTCTTT.

In nucleotides, the CDR3 is TGTGCCAGCAGCCAAGAAGGACTAGCGGGAGGTACGCAGTATTTT. It specifies CASSQEGLAGGTQYF. This chain joins TRBV3-1 (or the pseudogene TRBV3-2) and TRBJ2-3; 14 nucleotides match TRBD2. The germline V gene has CDR1 LGHDT and CDR2 YNNKEL (reference sequence). There are 15 residues in the CDR3. The V and J ends lost 0 bases and 8 bases, in that order; junction bases with no gene match: 1.

This clone rates as medium-sized (0.01 to 0.1%). The V gene is TRBV5-4, the J gene TRBJ2-2; 10 positions agree with TRBD2. Per the germline V gene, CDR1 is SGHNT and CDR2 is YYREEE (reference sequence). This CDR3 is built from 18 residues. Trimming took 0 bases from V and 5 from J; bases not matched to a gene: 10. The CDR3 DNA reads TGTGCCAGCAGCTTGGGGCTCTCTAGCGGGAGAAGAACCGGGGAGCTGTTTTTT. Translating it yields CASSLGLSSGRRTGELFF.

The chain couples TRBV5-1 to TRBJ1-2; D not certain. The CDR3 extends over 15 amino acids. Trimming took off 0 bases at V and 1 base at J, with 10 bases between the two ends. Germline V gene sequence: CDR1 SGHRS, CDR2 YFSETQ. The CDR3 nucleotides read TGCGCCAGCAGCTTGGGTCAGTCTATTAACTATGGCTACACCTTC. Protein: CASSLGQSINYGYTF.

The chain is built from TRBV11-2 and TRBJ1-6; no firm D call. Germline V gives CDR1 SGHAT, CDR2 FQNNGV. Trimming took 0 bases from V and 7 from J, leaving 10 bases between them. This CDR3 is 15 amino acids long. The CDR3 loop is CASSLDFTYNSPLHF. The CDR3 nucleotides are TGTGCCAGCAGCTTAGATTTTACATACAATTCACCCCTCCACTTT.

The chain combines TRBV11-3 with TRBJ2-1, with no clear D. The CDR3 runs to 13 residues. The germline gives CDR1 SGHNT, CDR2 YENEEA. Trimming cost V 3 bases and J 4 bases, with 7 bases left between them. DNA of the CDR3: TGTGCCAGCAGCTTTACATCGTACAATGAGCAGTTCTTC. Protein sequence: CASSFTSYNEQFF.

CDR3 in DNA: TGCGCCAGCAGCTTGGTCGGCAGCTCTGGAAACACCATATATTTT. Translating it yields CASSLVGSSGNTIYF. The rearrangement links TRBV5-1 to TRBJ1-3; D is uncertain. Germline-derived CDR1 and CDR2 are SGHRS and YFSETQ. The CDR3 extends over 15 amino acids. V was shortened by 0 bases and J by 0 bases, with 7 bases between the two germline ends.

V and J are TRBV4-2 and TRBJ2-1, with D unresolved. Germline CDR1 LGHNA, CDR2 YNFKEQ. The CDR3 runs 13 residues. Trimming stripped 2 bases from V and 6 bases from J, with 8 bases between. This CDR3 reads CASSQHSFNEQFF. CDR3 bases: TGTGCCAGCAGCCAACACTCGTTCAATGAGCAGTTCTTC.

This chain uses TRBV3-1 (or the pseudogene TRBV3-2) with TRBJ2-3, with a weak D call TRBD2 (5 bases). This CDR3 has 15 residues. CDR1 and CDR2 (germline): LGHDT, YNNKEL (reference sequence). Between the trimmed V and J ends, which lost 1 base and 1 base, there was a span of 9 bases. CDR3 loop: CASSQGGSGTDTQYF. CDR3 nucleotides: TGTGCCAGCAGCCAAGGGGGTAGCGGCACAGATACGCAGTATTTT.

The chain couples TRBV6-5 to TRBJ2-2; the D is unclear. The CDR3 contains 15 residues. V was cut by 2 bases and J by 1 base, with 8 bases left in between. Per the germline V gene, CDR1 is MNHEY and CDR2 is SVGAGI. The CDR3 DNA follows: TGTGCCAGCAGTTACGCTCCGGGGAACACCGGGGAGCTGTTTTTT. It is translated as CASSYAPGNTGELFF.

This clone was detected a few times. This sequence joins TRBV5-1 and TRBJ2-7, with D tentatively TRBD2 (6 bases). This CDR3 has 17 residues. Germline assignment: CDR1 SGHRS and CDR2 YFSETQ. The ends were cut back, 0 bases at V and 0 bases at J, with 16 bases in the middle. This CDR3 is CASSLGGSGASSYEQYF. Written as DNA, the CDR3 is TGCGCCAGCAGCTTGGGGGGTAGCGGCGCTAGCTCCTACGAGCAGTACTTC.

The genes are TRBV18 and TRBJ2-1; the D gene could be TRBD1 or TRBD2 (6 bases each). With 0 bases removed from V and 7 bases from J, the gap between germline ends came to 16 bases. The CDR3 runs to 16 residues. CDR1 is KGHSH, CDR2 LQKENI, per germline. This CDR3 reads CASSPPSGASWNEQFF. CDR3 nucleotide sequence: TGTGCCAGCTCACCACCGTCGGGGGCAAGTTGGAATGAGCAGTTCTTC.

This chain links TRBV18 with TRBJ2-5; 9 bases align to TRBD2. The V and J ends lost 4 bases and 0 bases, in that order; junction bases with no gene match: 6. Germline CDR1 KGHSH, CDR2 LQKENI. This CDR3 is 16 amino acids long. DNA for the CDR3: TGTGCCAGCTCACTCCAAGCGGGAGGTCACCAAGAGACCCAGTACTTC. Residues: CASSLQAGGHQETQYF.

This chain uses TRBV6-5 with TRBJ1-1; D not certain. The CDR3 is 15 amino acids. The V gene lost 6 bases and the J gene lost 0 bases, with 14 bases spanning the gap. The germline gives CDR1 MNHEY, CDR2 SVGAGI. The CDR3 DNA reads TGTGCCAGCAGCGGTGGAGGGCCTATGAACACTGAAGCTTTCTTT. Translating gives CASSGGGPMNTEAFF.

The rearrangement joins TRBV3-1 (or the pseudogene TRBV3-2) to TRBJ2-2; 7 bases match TRBD1. V was pared by 3 bases and J by 7 bases, with 5 bases of the junction left unmatched. The CDR3 has 14 amino acids. From germline, CDR1 is LGHDT and CDR2 YNNKEL (reference sequence). The CDR3 coding sequence is TGTGCCAGCAGCCAGTACACAGGGGTCGGGGAGCTGTTTTTT. Protein: CASSQYTGVGELFF.

This clone was counted between two and nine times. V is TRBV3-1 (or the pseudogene TRBV3-2) and J is TRBJ1-4; no clear D. Germline V gene lookup returns CDR1 LGHDT and CDR2 YNNKEL (reference sequence). The CDR3 is 13 amino acids. Trimming removed 1 base at V and 15 bases at J, with 15 bases between. CDR3: CASSQGSPGPVFF. In DNA form, the CDR3 reads TGTGCCAGCAGCCAAGGCTCCCCCGGGCCCGTGTTTTTT.

This chain joins TRBV19 and TRBJ2-3; unclear D gene. The CDR3 extends over 13 amino acids. Germline V CDR1 and CDR2: LNHDA, SQIVND (reference sequence). The V and J ends lost 4 bases and 0 bases respectively, with 5 bases between them. The CDR3 here is CASSSGSTDTQYF. The CDR3 DNA follows: TGTGCCAGTAGTAGCGGAAGCACAGATACGCAGTATTTT. The full variable domain, in which reference TRBV19 and TRBJ2-3 provide the parts outside the CDR3, is DGGITQSPKYLFRKEGQNVTLSCEQNLNHDAMYWYRQDPGQGLRLIYYSQIVNDFQKGDIAEGYSVSREKKESFPLTVTSAQKNPTAFYLCASSSGSTDTQYFGPGTRLTVL.